This T cell receptor beta chain is drawn from a study of shared clonotypes between healthy human individuals. Trimming removed 6 bases from V and 6 bases from J, with 12 bases in between. This CDR3 contains 13 residues. The germline V gene encodes CDR1 SNHLY and CDR2 FYNNEI. Assay used: immunoSEQ multiplex PCR; TCRdb lists only in-frame clones, some missing. The sample lists just over 2,000,000 clones, about 95% occurring once. Naive CD8 cells, CD45RO-negative and positively selected for CCR7, excluded terminally differentiated effector memory CD45RA+ cells. The rearrangement joins TRBV2 to TRBJ2-1; D not resolved. The sample consisted of naive CD8+ T cells sorted from blood. The sequence came from a man between 18 and 29 years old in good health. This CDR3 is CASSPALGNEQFF. The CDR3 DNA sequence: TGTGCCAGCAGCCCCGCTCTTGGCAATGAGCAGTTCTTC. The full variable domain, rest sourced from reference TRBV2 and TRBJ2-1, is EPEVTQTPSHQVTQMGQEVILRCVPISNHLYFYWYRQILGQKVEFLVSFYNNEISEKSEIFDDQFSVERPDGSNFTLKIRSTKLEDSAMYFCASSPALGNEQFFGPGTRLTVL.